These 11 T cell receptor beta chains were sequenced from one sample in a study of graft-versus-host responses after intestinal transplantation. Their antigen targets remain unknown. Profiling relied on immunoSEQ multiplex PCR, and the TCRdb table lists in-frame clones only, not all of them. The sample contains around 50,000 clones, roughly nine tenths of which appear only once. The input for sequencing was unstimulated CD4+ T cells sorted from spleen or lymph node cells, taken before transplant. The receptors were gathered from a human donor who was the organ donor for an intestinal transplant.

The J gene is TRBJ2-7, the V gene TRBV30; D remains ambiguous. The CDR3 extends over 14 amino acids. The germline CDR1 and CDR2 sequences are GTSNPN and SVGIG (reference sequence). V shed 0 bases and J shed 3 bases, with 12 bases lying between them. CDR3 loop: CAWSVPRYYYEQYF. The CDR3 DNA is TGTGCCTGGAGTGTACCCAGATATTACTACGAGCAGTACTTC.

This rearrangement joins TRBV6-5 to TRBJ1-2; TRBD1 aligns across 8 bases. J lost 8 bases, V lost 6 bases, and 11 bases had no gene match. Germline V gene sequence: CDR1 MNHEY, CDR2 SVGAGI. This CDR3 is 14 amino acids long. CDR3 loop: CASSPGDRITGYTF. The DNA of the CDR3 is TGTGCCAGCAGCCCGGGGGACAGGATTACCGGCTACACCTTC.

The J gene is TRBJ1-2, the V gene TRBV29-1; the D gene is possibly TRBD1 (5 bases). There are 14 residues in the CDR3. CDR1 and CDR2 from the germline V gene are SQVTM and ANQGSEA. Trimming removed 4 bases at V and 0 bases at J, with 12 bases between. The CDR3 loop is CSVVREGANYGYTF. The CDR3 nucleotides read TGCAGCGTTGTTAGAGAAGGGGCTAACTATGGCTACACCTTC.

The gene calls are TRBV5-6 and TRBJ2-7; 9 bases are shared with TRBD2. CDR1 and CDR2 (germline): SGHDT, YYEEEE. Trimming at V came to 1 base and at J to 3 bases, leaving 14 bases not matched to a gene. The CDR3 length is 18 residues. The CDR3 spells CASSLSWYAAGGYYEQYF. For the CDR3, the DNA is TGTGCCAGCAGCTTGAGTTGGTACGCAGCGGGGGGTTACTACGAGCAGTACTTC. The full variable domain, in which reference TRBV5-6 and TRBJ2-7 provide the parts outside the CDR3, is DAGVTQSPTHLIKTRGQQVTLRCSPKSGHDTVSWYQQALGQGPQFIFQYYEEEERQRGNFPDRFSGHQFPNYSSELNVNALLLGDSALYLCASSLSWYAAGGYYEQYFGPGTRLTVT.

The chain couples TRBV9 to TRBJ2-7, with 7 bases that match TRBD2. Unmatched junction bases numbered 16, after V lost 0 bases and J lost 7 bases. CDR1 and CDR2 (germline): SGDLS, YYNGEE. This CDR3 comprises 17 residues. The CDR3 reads CASSVGGGARERGEQYF. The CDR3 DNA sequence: TGTGCCAGCAGCGTAGGAGGCGGCGCGCGGGAGCGGGGAGAGCAGTACTTC.

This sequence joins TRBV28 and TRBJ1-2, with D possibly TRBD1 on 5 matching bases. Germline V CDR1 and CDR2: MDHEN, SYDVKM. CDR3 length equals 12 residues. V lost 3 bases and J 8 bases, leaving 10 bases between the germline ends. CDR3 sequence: CASSFGRAGYTF. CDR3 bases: TGTGCCAGCAGTTTTGGCAGGGCCGGCTACACCTTC.

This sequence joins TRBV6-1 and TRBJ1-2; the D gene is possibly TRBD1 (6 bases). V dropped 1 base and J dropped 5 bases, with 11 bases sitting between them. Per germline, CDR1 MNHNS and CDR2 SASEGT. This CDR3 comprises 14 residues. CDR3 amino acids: CASSEVPRGYGYTF. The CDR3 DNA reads TGTGCCAGCAGTGAAGTACCCAGGGGTTATGGCTACACCTTC.

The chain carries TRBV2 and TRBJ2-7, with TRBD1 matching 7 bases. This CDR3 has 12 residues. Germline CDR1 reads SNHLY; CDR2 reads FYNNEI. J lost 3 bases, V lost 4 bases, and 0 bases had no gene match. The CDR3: CASSGQGYEQYF. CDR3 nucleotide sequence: TGTGCCAGCAGTGGACAGGGCTACGAGCAGTACTTC. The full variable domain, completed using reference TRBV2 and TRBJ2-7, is EPEVTQTPSHQVTQMGQEVILRCVPISNHLYFYWYRQILGQKVEFLVSFYNNEISEKSEIFDDQFSVERPDGSNFTLKIRSTKLEDSAMYFCASSGQGYEQYFGPGTRLTVT.

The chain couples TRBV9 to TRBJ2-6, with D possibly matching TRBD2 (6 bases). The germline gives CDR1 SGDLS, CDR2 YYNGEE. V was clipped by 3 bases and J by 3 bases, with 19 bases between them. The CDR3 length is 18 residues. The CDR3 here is CASSAEGTPSFGANVLTF. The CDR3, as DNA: TGTGCCAGCAGCGCGGAGGGGACCCCAAGTTTTGGGGCCAACGTCCTGACTTTC.

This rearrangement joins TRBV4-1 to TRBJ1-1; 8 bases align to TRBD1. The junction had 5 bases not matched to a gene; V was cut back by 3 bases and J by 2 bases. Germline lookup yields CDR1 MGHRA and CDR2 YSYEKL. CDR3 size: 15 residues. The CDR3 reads CASSQGGQGNTEAFF. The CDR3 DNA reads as TGCGCCAGCAGCCAGGGAGGACAGGGTAACACTGAAGCTTTCTTT.

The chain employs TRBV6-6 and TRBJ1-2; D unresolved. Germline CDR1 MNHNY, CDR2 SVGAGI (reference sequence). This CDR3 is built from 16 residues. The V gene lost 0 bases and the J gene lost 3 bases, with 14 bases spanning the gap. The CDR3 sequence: CASSYSMAGGDYGYTF. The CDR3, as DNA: TGTGCCAGCAGTTACTCGATGGCGGGAGGTGACTATGGCTACACCTTC.